One sample yielded the 19 T cell receptor delta chains listed below, sequenced in a study of γδ T cells in repeated Plasmodium falciparum infection. TCRdb applied CATT to the multiplex PCR reads for clone calling. The data show tens of thousands of delta-chain clones, approximately 1% seen once. Vgamma9/Vdelta2+ and Vdelta2-negative gammadelta T cells were flow-sorted from PBMC for bulk sequencing. Sequenced sample: gamma-delta T cells from blood. The receptors come from a pool of human donors (malaria-infected and uninfected, not separated).

This clone was detected a few times. The protein given by TCRdb reflects a much larger clone and differs at residue 7 from this DNA's translation, likely from a read error; the protein shown is the DNA's translation. V and J are TRDV1 and TRDJ1, with TRDD3 matching 7 bases. This CDR3 has 22 residues. V was pared by 6 bases and J by 0 bases, with 28 bases of the junction left unmatched. Per the germline V gene, CDR1 is TSWWSYY and CDR2 is QGS. CDR3 in DNA: TGTGCTCTTGGCCGGCCACGTTCTTCAGGTCTGGGGGGCTATTCTTACACCGATAAACTCATCTTT. This codes for CALGRPRSSGLGGYSYTDKLIF.

This clone has at least ten counts. V gene TRDV1 combines with J gene TRDJ1, with 7 bases matching TRDD3. V lost 7 bases, J lost 0 bases, and 23 bases stayed unmatched. The CDR3 length is 20 residues. The germline gives CDR1 TSWWSYY, CDR2 QGS. CDR3 residues: CALVYFPIRTGVRYTDKLIF. The CDR3, as DNA: TGTGCTCTTGTCTATTTCCCAATCCGTACTGGGGTTCGGTACACCGATAAACTCATCTTT.

This clone was counted between two and nine times. A read error likely explains this, since a far larger clone differs by one base. Other nucleotide sequences in the sample specify the same CDR3. The V gene was identified as TRDV2, while no J gene was called; whether TRDD3, the table's D call, matches the DNA was not checked. The germline V gene has CDR1 GEAIGNYY and CDR2 EKD. The CDR3 is 21 residues long. This CDR3 is CACDTDNWGIRVLPITPPRIF. In nucleotides, the CDR3 is TGTGCCTGTGACACCGACAACTGGGGGATACGCGTCTTACCGATCACACCCCCTCGGATCTTT.

Comment on this clone: The TCRdb protein comes from a much larger clone and disagrees with this DNA's translation at residue 16, likely due to a read error; the protein given here is derived from the DNA. The chain joins TRDV1 to TRDJ1; tentatively, D is TRDD1 (6 bases). The J gene is not listed in TCRdb, so it was assigned here from a DNA match to germline. The CDR3 loop spans 19 amino acids. CDR1 is TSWWSYY and CDR2 is QGS in the germline V gene. The DNA of the CDR3 is TGTGCTCTTGGGGAAATATGGTTCCCCCGAAATACTTACACCGATAGACTCATCTTT. It specifies CALGEIWFPRNTYTDRLIF.

As concerns this clone: The protein given by TCRdb reflects a much larger clone and differs at residue 18 from this DNA's translation, likely from a read error; the protein shown is the DNA's translation. CDR3 sequence: CACDPGLPTPSGRTDKLTF. CDR3 bases: TGTGCCTGTGACCCCGGCCTTCCTACGCCTTCTGGCCGCACCGATAAACTCACCTTT. V usage is TRDV2 and J usage is TRDJ1, with TRDD2 identical over 9 bases. Per germline, CDR1 GEAIGNYY and CDR2 EKD. The CDR3 runs 19 residues.

This clone was counted between two and nine times. TCRdb assigns this DNA the protein of a much larger clone, which departs from its translation at residues 4 and 12; this likely reflects a read error, and the protein shown comes from translating the DNA. The chain links TRDV2 to TRDJ1; 7 nucleotides align to TRDD3. The CDR3 runs 18 residues. Looked up from germline, CDR1 is GEAIGNYY and CDR2 is EKD. J gave up 0 bases and V 5 bases, and 17 bases lay outside the gene matches. CDR3 protein: CACACISWGPPYTDKLIF. The CDR3 DNA reads as TGTGCCTGTGCGTGTATCTCCTGGGGGCCCCCTTACACCGATAAACTCATCTTT.

This clone was seen many times. A single base is all that separates this from a far larger clone, so a read error is likely. In the same sample, other DNA sequences code for this CDR3. This chain uses TRDV1 with TRDJ1, with a tentative D call TRDD3 (5 bases). Between the trimmed V and J ends, which lost 9 bases and 0 bases, there was a span of 17 bases. The CDR3 runs to 15 residues. Germline CDR1 reads TSWWSYY; CDR2 reads QGS. The CDR3 DNA follows: TGTGCTCTCGGGCCGCTGGGATTGTACACCGATAAACTCATCTTT. Translated, it gives CALGPLGLYTDKLIF.

This clone showed up just a few times. This DNA's translation and the protein TCRdb lists, from a much larger clone, do not match at residue 15, likely due to a read error; the protein shown is translated from the DNA. The J gene went uncalled, whereas the V gene is TRDV2. The CDR3 extends over 16 amino acids. CDR1 and CDR2 (germline): GEAIGNYY, EKD. The CDR3 here is CACDTDAGGPTDKLTF. The CDR3 coding sequence is TGTGCCTGTGACACCGACGCAGGGGGACCCACCGATAAACTCACCTTT.

This clone turned up a few times. TCRdb assigns this DNA the protein of a much larger clone, which departs from its translation at residue 9; this likely reflects a read error, and the protein shown comes from translating the DNA. V and J are TRDV1 and TRDJ1; either TRDD2 or TRDD3 may supply D (5 bases each). Trimming stripped 9 bases from V and 7 bases from J, with 24 bases between. Per germline, CDR1 TSWWSYY and CDR2 QGS. The length of the CDR3 is 15 residues. The chain's CDR3 is CALAPTSGGTGKLIF. The CDR3 DNA sequence: TGTGCTCTGGCACCTACGTCGGGGGGTACGGGTAAACTCATCTTT.

This clone was counted only a few times. The protein TCRdb lists belongs to a much larger clone and differs from this DNA's translation at residue 5, which points to a read error; the protein shown is made from the DNA. The chain carries TRDV2 and TRDJ1, with TRDD3 identical over 8 bases. Because TCRdb records no J gene, it was assigned here through a match of the DNA to germline. The V and J ends lost 3 bases and 1 base, in that order; junction bases with no gene match: 21. Per germline, CDR1 GEAIGNYY and CDR2 EKD. The CDR3 consists of 20 residues. CDR3 loop: CACDAGGGLGEPLFTDKLIF. CDR3 DNA sequence: TGTGCCTGTGACGCCGGTGGGGGTCTGGGGGAGCCTCTATTCACCGATAAACTCATCTTT.

With respect to this clone: The protein recorded in TCRdb matches a much larger clone and deviates from this DNA's translation at residue 8, suggesting a read error; the protein here is obtained by translating the DNA. This rearrangement joins TRDV2 to TRDJ1; TRDD3 might be the D (6 bases). As TCRdb names no J gene, one was assigned here on the basis of a DNA match to germline. The CDR3 loop spans 20 amino acids. The germline V gene encodes CDR1 GEAIGNYY and CDR2 EKD. V lost 4 bases, J lost 6 bases, and 35 bases lay in between. The CDR3 is CACDTQLHLFKGMGVNKLIF. The CDR3 DNA follows: TGTGCCTGTGATACGCAGCTCCACCTATTCAAGGGGATGGGGGTAAATAAACTCATCTTT.

With regard to this clone: With only one base between it and a far larger clone, this is likely a read error. This sample includes further DNA sequences coding for the same CDR3. The chain recombines TRDV2 with TRDJ1; D uncertain. The J gene is not listed in TCRdb, so it was assigned here from a DNA match to germline. CDR3 length: 13 residues. V dropped 2 bases and J dropped 1 base, with 7 bases sitting between them. CDR1 GEAIGNYY and CDR2 EKD come from the germline V gene. CDR3: CACDRTGTDKLIF. DNA for the CDR3: TGTGCCTGTGACAGAACCGGCACCGATAAACTCATCTTT.

In this sample, this clone turned up a few times. It is likely a read error: a sequence one base away is far more abundant. Other DNA sequences in this specimen translate into the identical CDR3. The chain recombines TRDV2 with TRDJ3; D perhaps matches TRDD3 (5 bases). As TCRdb names no J gene, one was assigned here on the basis of a DNA match to germline. CDR3 length equals 18 residues. Per the germline V gene, CDR1 is GEAIGNYY and CDR2 is EKD. The CDR3 is CACDTVSGSSWDTRQMFF. The CDR3 nucleotides read TGTGCCTGTGACACCGTGAGTGGGAGCTCCTGGGACACTCGACAGATGTTTTTC.

This clone has just a few counts. The TCRdb record carries a much larger clone's protein, which differs from this DNA's translation at residue 14; a read error is the likely cause, and the protein listed here is the DNA translation. The chain employs TRDV2 and TRDJ1, with D tentatively TRDD3 (6 bases). TCRdb gives no J gene; it was assigned here by matching the DNA to germline. In germline, CDR1 is GEAIGNYY, CDR2 EKD. The CDR3 sequence is 17 residues long. CDR3 sequence (DNA): TGTGCCTGTGACCCCTGGGGCCCGGGGGCCTACACCGATAGACTCATCTTT. It is translated as CACDPWGPGAYTDRLIF.

As concerns this clone: TCRdb's entry gives the protein of a much larger clone, which mismatches this DNA's translation at residue 2, likely from a read error; the protein reported here is translated from the DNA. The V call is TRDV1, the J call TRDJ1; D tentatively reads TRDD2 or TRDD3 (6 bases each). TCRdb records no J gene; here it was assigned by comparing the DNA to germline. CDR3 length: 23 amino acids. Germline V gene sequence: CDR1 TSWWSYY, CDR2 QGS. Here the CDR3 reads CSLGDHIPVVPPGVLPYTDKLIF. The CDR3 DNA reads as TGTTCTCTTGGGGATCACATCCCTGTAGTGCCACCGGGGGTCCTACCGTACACCGATAAACTCATCTTT.

This clone is medium-sized by share. This CDR3 is also generated by other DNA sequences in the sample. This chain uses TRDV1 with TRDJ1, with 13 bases identical to TRDD3. After removal of 4 bases from V and 3 bases from J, the junction contained 20 bases not matched to a gene. Looked up from germline, CDR1 is TSWWSYY and CDR2 is QGS. CDR3 length equals 21 residues. The CDR3 is CALGAPSYVSLLGDTADKLIF. CDR3 DNA: TGTGCTCTTGGGGCCCCTTCCTACGTATCCCTACTGGGGGATACGGCCGATAAACTCATCTTT.

As for this clone: TCRdb's protein, taken from a much larger clone, differs from this DNA's translation at residue 19, likely owing to a read error; the protein displayed comes from the DNA. The chain carries TRDV1 and TRDJ1, with 11 bases identical to TRDD3. TCRdb gives no J gene; it was assigned here by matching the DNA to germline. Germline V gives CDR1 TSWWSYY, CDR2 QGS. The CDR3 consists of 25 residues. With V trimmed by 5 bases and J by 1 base, 33 bases remained unmatched. DNA of the CDR3: TGTGCTCTTGGGATCCTTTTTATAATTCCTCGACTGGGGGATAGAAGGGGAGAATGCACCGATAAACTCATCTTT. Its protein product is CALGILFIIPRLGDRRGECTDKLIF.

Points on this clone: This sequence is one base from a far larger clone and is likely a read error. Distinct nucleotide sequences in the sample also encode this CDR3. The chain joins TRDV1 to TRDJ1; 9 nucleotides line up with TRDD3. The J gene, missing from TCRdb, was assigned here through DNA to germline matching. The CDR3 totals 19 residues. The germline V gene encodes CDR1 TSWWSYY and CDR2 QGS. The V and J ends lost 3 bases and 0 bases, in that order; junction bases with no gene match: 14. Written as DNA, the CDR3 is TGTGCTCTTGGGGACCTGTCATCCTCCGGGGGATACTACACCGATAAACTCATCTTT. It encodes CALGDLSSSGGYYTDKLIF.

This clone appeared a few times. TCRdb shows a much larger clone's protein in place of this DNA's translation, and the two differ at residue 15, likely through a read error; the protein shown is translated from the DNA. This chain links TRDV1 with TRDJ1; TRDD3 matches at 8 bases. TCRdb carries no J gene annotation; the J gene was assigned here by matching the DNA with germline. CDR3 size: 22 residues. Germline V CDR1 and CDR2: TSWWSYY, QGS. The junction had 27 bases not matched to a gene; V was cut back by 3 bases and J by 3 bases. The CDR3, as DNA: TGTGCTCTTGGGGAGCCCAATACAGCTCGGATACTGGGGGTCCCCCTGCCCGATAAACTCATCTTT. It specifies CALGEPNTARILGVPLPDKLIF.